The 13 T cell receptor beta chains below all came from one sample that was sequenced in a study of early T cells in non-severe SARS-CoV-2 infection. TCRdb redid the calling of the 5' RACE reads with MiXCR, one entry per CDR3 protein. The sample gives approximately 62,000 distinct CDR3 sequences, approximately 13% of which show up once; more than 3.5% is in the top ten. Sequenced input: whole blood. Receptors originate from an adult who was a healthcare worker with PCR-confirmed SARS-CoV-2 infection or an uninfected control (not recorded which).

The chain links TRBV20-1 to TRBJ1-4; D is undetermined. The CDR3 length is 12 residues. Trimming stripped 4 bases from V and 7 bases from J, with 10 bases between. Germline CDR1 reads DFQATT; CDR2 reads SNEGSKA (reference sequence). The CDR3 coding sequence is TGCAGTGCTAAGAGGACCCCTGAAAAACTGTTTTTT. Its translation is CSAKRTPEKLFF.

The CDR3 coding sequence is TGTGCCAGCAGCTCGTGGACGGTACAAGAGACCCAGTACTTC. Its protein is CASSSWTVQETQYF. The gene calls are TRBV5-6 and TRBJ2-5; D is uncertain. The CDR3 covers 14 residues. The germline gives CDR1 SGHDT, CDR2 YYEEEE. V lost 3 bases and J 2 bases, leaving 11 bases between the germline ends.

The chain recombines TRBV25-1 with TRBJ2-1, with no clear D. The CDR3 consists of 14 residues. Germline CDR1 MGHDK, CDR2 SYGVNS. Trimming removed 3 bases from V and 6 bases from J, with 12 bases in between. The CDR3 loop is CASSDPGIINEQFF. In DNA form, the CDR3 reads TGTGCCAGCAGTGACCCAGGTATTATCAATGAGCAGTTCTTC.

This clonotype has a handful of counts. The rearrangement uses TRBV18 and TRBJ2-7, with 9 bases that match TRBD2. This CDR3 region has 14 residues. V was clipped by 5 bases and J by 7 bases; unmatched bases: 9. Germline V CDR1 and CDR2: KGHSH, LQKENI. CDR3 DNA: TGTGCCAGCTCAGCCCGACTAGCGGTTGGGGAGCAGTACTTC. This gives the protein CASSARLAVGEQYF.

About this clonotype: With a much larger clone just one base away, this may be a read error. The V and J genes are TRBV29-1 and TRBJ1-1; unclear D gene. Per the germline V gene, CDR1 is SQVTM and CDR2 is ANQGSEA. The CDR3 runs to 10 residues. V lost 4 bases to trimming and J lost 1 base, with 1 base between them. The CDR3 DNA sequence: TGCAGCGTTGGGAACACTGAAGCTTTCTTT. It translates to CSVGNTEAFF.

This clonotype has a count of ten or more. V usage is TRBV10-2 and J usage is TRBJ2-3, with TRBD1 as a possible D gene (6 bases). This CDR3 is 14 amino acids long. The germline gives CDR1 WSHSY, CDR2 SAAADI. V lost 6 bases to trimming and J lost 4 bases, with 14 bases between them. The CDR3 region has the DNA TGCGCCAGCAGGGGTACAGGGAGCGCAGATACGCAGTATTTT. Its protein product is CASRGTGSADTQYF.

There are many counts of this clonotype. The chain has TRBV5-1 and TRBJ2-7; D uncertain. The CDR3 covers 14 residues. The V end was cut by 0 bases, the J end by 3 bases, with 10 bases between. Germline-derived CDR1 and CDR2 are SGHRS and YFSETQ. The CDR3 region has the DNA TGCGCCAGCAGCTTGGCTGGGCCAAGCTACGAGCAGTACTTC. It translates to CASSLAGPSYEQYF.

This clonotype came up many times. The CDR3 region has the DNA TGTGCCAGCAGCTTCCCCGGGGCCCCCGAGCAGTACTTC. The encoded protein is CASSFPGAPEQYF. The chain is built from TRBV7-9 and TRBJ2-7; tentatively, D is TRBD1 or TRBD2 (5 bases each). This CDR3 has 13 amino acids. Trimming shortened V by 3 bases and J by 6 bases, and 12 bases separated the two germline ends. Germline-derived CDR1 and CDR2 are SEHNR and FQNEAQ (reference sequence).

This clonotype was found many times. Germline is not matched at one junction end, which may reflect a read error. The chain has TRBV6-6 and TRBJ1-2; tentative D call: TRBD1 (5 bases). CDR3 length: 11 residues. The germline V gene encodes CDR1 MNHNY and CDR2 SVGAGI (reference sequence). As DNA, the CDR3 is TGTGCCAGCAGCACAGGCAGGGCCAGAGTATTC. Residues: CASSTGRARVF.

This clonotype showed up just a few times. The chain combines TRBV20-1 with TRBJ2-7; TRBD2 might be the D (6 bases). Germline V lookup: CDR1 DFQATT, CDR2 SNEGSKA (reference sequence). CDR3 length: 15 amino acids. Trimming took off 3 bases at V and 0 bases at J, with 15 bases between the two ends. The CDR3, as DNA: TGCAGTGCTAGGACCATGACTAGTGCCTCCTACGAGCAGTACTTC. Translation gives CSARTMTSASYEQYF.

The table lists this clonotype with many counts. The chain carries TRBV4-2 and TRBJ1-4; 8 nucleotides align to TRBD1. The V gene's germline CDR1 is LGHNA and CDR2 YNFKEQ. This CDR3 has 16 residues. V shed 4 bases, J shed 5 bases, and the junction held 9 bases outside the gene matches. The CDR3 coding sequence is TGTGCCAGCAGCCCCACACAGGGGGAAGTAAATGAAAAACTGTTTTTT. Protein sequence: CASSPTQGEVNEKLFF.

There are a few counts of this clonotype. This rearrangement joins TRBV6-5 to TRBJ2-3, with 8 bases that match TRBD1. V gave up 4 bases and J gave up 4 bases; unmatched junction bases: 1. The germline V gene has CDR1 MNHEY and CDR2 SVGAGI. The CDR3 length is 13 residues. Here the CDR3 reads CASSWTGSDTQYF. CDR3 nucleotide sequence: TGTGCCAGCAGTTGGACAGGGTCAGATACGCAGTATTTT.

The genes are TRBV3-1 and TRBJ2-3; the match to TRBD2 covers 8 bases. With 8 bases clipped from V and 6 bases from J, the junction kept 7 bases outside the gene matches. Germline lookup yields CDR1 LGHDT and CDR2 YNNKEL (reference sequence). The CDR3 spans 13 residues. The CDR3 loop is CASGGRKSDTQYF. CDR3 DNA sequence: TGTGCCAGCGGCGGGAGGAAAAGCGATACGCAGTATTTT.